This T cell receptor (beta chain) is drawn from a study of T cells in Graves' hyperthyroidism and ophthalmopathy (dated by TCRdb to about 2019). For the study in its entirety: Peripheral blood was collected at initial diagnosis, before any treatment. The study also compared thyroid tissue and blood T-cell repertoires from a handful of Graves' hyperthyroidism patients. To identify TCR V-J signatures that set the groups apart, the researchers used a discovery cohort of 100 or so patients, made up of around 40 with Graves' ophthalmopathy and 57 with stable Graves' hyperthyroidism. According to the paper, TCR Vbeta CDR3 sequencing was carried out on 135 peripheral blood samples, which came from fewer than 50 ophthalmopathy, around 74 hyperthyroidism and approximately 17 progressor patients. Following sampling, methimazole starting at 30 mg daily was given to hyperthyroidism patients, and high-dose intravenous methylprednisolone was given to ophthalmopathy patients. An independent validation cohort of about 20 hyperthyroidism patients and about 16 patients who later progressed to ophthalmopathy tested prospective prediction of ophthalmopathy. The roughly 100 discovery patients were randomly divided into training and test sets at a 7:3 ratio.

The TCR beta CDR3 regions were amplified from the RNA transcripts. A first-round RT-PCR of the TCR CDR3 used the HTBI primer set with the Qiagen OneStep RT-PCR kit. A second multiplex PCR round built the libraries, followed by size selection and purification. Paired-end sequencing of the libraries was performed with 100 bp reads on an Illumina HiSeq2000. The authors' pipeline ran thus. Raw data were processed with SOAPnuke, discarding reads with adapters, uncalled bases, mean Phred below 15, or no exact constant-primer or identifier match. COPE v1.2.5 was used to merge the high-quality paired reads, and each unique nucleotide sequence was defined as a clonotype. MiTCR v1.1 was used to align the clonotypes against IMGT TRBV, TRBD and TRBJ reference segments. The analysis was restricted to V-J combinations with a frequency above 0.0001, which together covered about 99% of the repertoires. A TCS score was defined as the ratio of F50 (clonal expansion) to E x V (chaos), with BLOSUM62-based TCRdist applied between CDR3 peptides within each V-J. Welch's t-statistics and random forest reduced some 510 V-J features to 10 to 15, which were used in a naive Bayes classifier (R e1071). TCRdb redid the processing of the public reads, applying fastp at Q25 and MiXCR, and retained in-frame beta chains. Rows are unified per CDR3 protein, each entry keeping the most common DNA and genes. The V and J calls here are based on TCRdb, not the publication. In this sample the table shows some 530,000 distinct CDR3 sequences, 22% of which occur a single time. Less than 65% of the sample comes from the top ten.

The CDR3, cysteine through phenylalanine, is 13 amino acids long. Only CDR3 DNA is held: 39 bases, read in frame from base 1. Relative to germline, V is missing 6 bases and J is missing 3 bases, with 4 bases of the junction outside any gene match. Taken from the germline V gene, the CDR1 and CDR2 loops are SGHTA and FQGTGA. Moderately to severely active disease, a Clinical Activity Score of at least 3, a NOSPECS grade of at least 4, and a duration under 3 months were present in ophthalmopathy patients. Patients with uncontrolled infections, other autoimmune diseases, pregnancy or lactation were excluded. Diagnoses were based on clinical symptoms, serum thyroxine and TRAb, thyroid ultrasound and orbital computed tomography. Ficoll-Paque density gradient centrifugation was used to isolate PBMCs from about 9 ml of fresh peripheral blood. Total RNA was extracted with Trizol reagent, and quality was checked on an Agilent 2100 Bioanalyzer.

What the authors observed across the whole study: A 13 V-J signature model separated ophthalmopathy from stable hyperthyroidism, with approximately 87% sensitivity and around 84% specificity in cross-validation and 80%/75% in testing. Blood samples also contained most of the expanded thyroid clonotypes (frequency above 0.001), which suggests that blood repertoires may reflect thyroid immune responses. No statistical method was used to fix the sample size in advance, and group allocation was not hidden from the investigators. In validation, the model predicted progression to ophthalmopathy a median of approximately 6.6 months before onset, with 70% to 71% sensitivity and roughly 77% specificity.

Turning to this clonotype: Its antigen is currently not known. No clone much larger than this one lies a single base away; base qualities are absent.

Input material: blood. This chain joins TRBV7-3 to TRBJ1-1, with TRBD1 identical over 7 junction bases. This clonotype was sampled from a woman in her 70s with Graves' ophthalmopathy. This receptor has the CDR3 CASSWDSDTEAFF. The nucleotides are TGTGCCAGCAGTTGGGACAGCGACACTGAAGCTTTCTTT.